These 19 T cell receptor beta chains were sequenced from one sample in a study of T-cell reconstitution after alpha-beta-depleted transplantation in children. Using unique molecular identifiers, the investigators prepared the TCRbeta library. TCRdb fed the PCR reads into MiXCR, producing one record per CDR3 protein. The table lists around 490,000 distinct CDR3 sequences, around 10% of them singletons. This specimen was PBMCs, mostly from graft donor cells, taken 180 days after TCRalphabeta/CD19-depleted stem cell transplant. The receptors originated from a female patient aged 2-9 years who had a stem cell transplant for aplastic anemia, so the T cells may come from the graft donor.

The chain combines TRBV30 with TRBJ2-7, with D unclear. Germline V gene data show CDR1 as GTSNPN and CDR2 as SVGIG (reference sequence). The CDR3 runs to 11 residues. V dropped 4 bases and J dropped 3 bases, with 7 bases sitting between them. The CDR3 sequence is CAWKGFYEQYF. The CDR3 nucleotides are TGTGCCTGGAAAGGGTTCTACGAGCAGTACTTC.

The chain is built from TRBV29-1 and TRBJ2-5, with 7 bases that match TRBD1. V was pared by 7 bases and J by 5 bases, with 10 bases of the junction left unmatched. Germline-derived CDR1 and CDR2 are SQVTM and ANQGSEA. This CDR3 region has 13 residues. CDR3 amino acids: CSEGDRSKETQYF. In DNA, the CDR3 is TGCAGCGAAGGGGACAGATCGAAGGAGACCCAGTACTTC.

The V gene is TRBV6-4, the J gene TRBJ1-5; no reliable D call. Trimming shortened V by 6 bases and J by 9 bases, and 9 bases separated the two germline ends. CDR3 length: 11 amino acids. The germline V gene encodes CDR1 MRHNA and CDR2 SNTAGT. The CDR3 DNA reads as TGTGCCAGCAGATGGGTAAGGCCCCAGCATTTT. This gives the protein CASRWVRPQHF.

The rearrangement joins TRBV20-1 to TRBJ2-7; 8 bases map to TRBD1. Trimming took 7 bases from V and 5 from J; bases not matched to a gene: 19. There are 16 residues in the CDR3. Germline assignment: CDR1 DFQATT and CDR2 SNEGSKA (reference sequence). CDR3: CSVRPQGAPQWDEQYF. The CDR3 nucleotides are TGCAGTGTTAGGCCCCAGGGGGCTCCCCAGTGGGACGAGCAGTACTTC.

This clonotype has just a few counts. V usage is TRBV9 and J usage is TRBJ2-2; 9 positions agree with TRBD2. Germline CDR1 is SGDLS and CDR2 is YYNGEE. The CDR3 has 16 amino acids. V lost 3 bases to trimming and J lost 1 base; unmatched junction nucleotides: 4. The CDR3 spells CASSAGTSRNTGELFF. CDR3 sequence (DNA): TGTGCCAGCAGCGCGGGGACTAGCAGGAACACCGGGGAGCTGTTTTTT.

The chain joins TRBV10-1 to TRBJ2-2; D gene unclear. The CDR3 runs 13 residues. V was pared by 3 bases and J by 4 bases, with 6 bases between. Germline CDR1 is WNHNN and CDR2 is SYGVQD (reference sequence). For the CDR3, the DNA is TGCGCCAGCAGTGAAGTCATCACCGGGGAGCTGTTTTTT. Protein sequence: CASSEVITGELFF.

The genes are TRBV28 and TRBJ2-5; TRBD2 matches 11 bases. The V segment lost 4 bases and the J segment 0 bases; nucleotides outside the gene matches: 4. Germline V gives CDR1 MDHEN, CDR2 SYDVKM. The CDR3 runs 16 residues. The CDR3 DNA follows: TGTGCCAGCAGTTCGACGGGACTAGCGGACCAAGAGACCCAGTACTTC. Translation gives CASSSTGLADQETQYF.

This clonotype was observed a handful of times. The rearrangement links TRBV7-2 to TRBJ1-6, with a weak D call TRBD1 (5 bases). Germline CDR1 SGHTA, CDR2 FQGNSA. V lost 0 bases and J 13 bases, leaving 19 bases between the germline ends. The CDR3 has 16 amino acids. The CDR3 DNA reads as TGTGCCAGCAGCTTAGCGCTAGGGGTCCTGTTAAGTCCCCTCCACTTT. As protein: CASSLALGVLLSPLHF. The full variable domain, with the rest looked up from reference TRBV7-2 and TRBJ1-6, is GAGVSQSPSNKVTEKGKDVELRCDPISGHTALYWYRQSLGQGLEFLIYFQGNSAPDKSGLPSDRFSAERTGGSVSTLTIQRTQQEDSAVYLCASSLALGVLLSPLHFGNGTRLTVT.

The chain uses TRBV12-3 or TRBV12-4 and TRBJ2-4; D possibly matches TRBD1 or TRBD2 (5 bases each). The CDR3 loop spans 16 amino acids. The V end lost 3 bases, the J end lost 0 bases, and 12 bases lay between the germline ends. The CDR3 sequence: CASSLIGTIAKNIQYF. The CDR3 DNA is TGTGCCAGCAGTTTGATAGGGACCATAGCCAAAAACATTCAGTACTTC.

The chain combines TRBV28 with TRBJ1-2, with unresolved D. The CDR3 contains 13 residues. Trimming took off 5 bases at V and 10 bases at J, with 17 bases between the two ends. Germline V lookup: CDR1 MDHEN, CDR2 SYDVKM. The CDR3 DNA is TGTGCCAGCAGTGGCACCCCACTGGAAATCTACACCTTC. Protein: CASSGTPLEIYTF.

This clonotype was counted ten times or more. The chain carries TRBV7-2 and TRBJ2-2, with 8 nucleotides matching TRBD1. J gave up 4 bases and V 4 bases, and 5 bases lay outside the gene matches. The V gene's germline CDR1 is SGHTA and CDR2 FQGNSA. CDR3 length equals 15 residues. CDR3 region: CASSYLQGATGELFF. Written as DNA, the CDR3 is TGTGCCAGCAGCTATTTGCAGGGGGCCACCGGGGAGCTGTTTTTT.

CDR3 nucleotides: TGTGCCAGCTCACCACAAAGCTCTGGAAACACCATATATTTT. Its translation is CASSPQSSGNTIYF. This rearrangement joins TRBV18 to TRBJ1-3; D gene unclear. V lost 1 base to trimming and J lost 0 bases, with 4 bases between them. Germline CDR1 is KGHSH and CDR2 is LQKENI. The CDR3 sequence is 14 residues long.

The chain couples TRBV20-1 to TRBJ2-5; 10 nucleotides match TRBD2. Germline CDR1 is DFQATT and CDR2 is SNEGSKA (reference sequence). V was clipped by 6 bases and J by 4 bases; unmatched bases: 8. The length of the CDR3 is 14 residues. The CDR3 coding sequence is TGCAGTGCATCGGGACTAGCGCTCGGAGAGACCCAGTACTTC. Amino acid sequence: CSASGLALGETQYF.

The J gene is TRBJ2-5, the V gene TRBV25-1, with D perhaps matching TRBD2 (6 bases). Per the germline V gene, CDR1 is MGHDK and CDR2 is SYGVNS. The ends were cut back, 0 bases at V and 1 base at J, with 15 bases in the middle. The CDR3 totals 17 residues. The CDR3 bases are TGTGCCAGCAGTGAATACCGGTTGGGGGGACCCCAAGAGACCCAGTACTTC. Translated, it gives CASSEYRLGGPQETQYF.

This clonotype was recorded at least ten times. The chain couples TRBV6-5 to TRBJ2-3, with 7 bases aligning to TRBD1. This CDR3 has 14 residues. Trimming at V came to 6 bases and at J to 0 bases, leaving 3 bases not matched to a gene. Germline V lookup: CDR1 MNHEY, CDR2 SVGAGI. The CDR3 DNA reads TGTGCCAGCAGGTCAGGGGGTAGCACAGATACGCAGTATTTT. Translating it yields CASRSGGSTDTQYF.

This clonotype turned up a few times. This chain connects TRBV7-2 to TRBJ2-3; D might be TRBD2 (5 bases). CDR1 SGHTA and CDR2 FQGNSA come from the germline V gene. Trimming cost V 5 bases and J 5 bases, with 11 bases left between them. This CDR3 has 13 residues. CDR3 bases: TGTGCCAGCAGCCCTTCGGCGGGAGATACGCAGTATTTT. It specifies CASSPSAGDTQYF.

This clonotype was observed a few times. The chain couples TRBV5-1 to TRBJ2-1; D is unresolved. Germline CDR1 reads SGHRS; CDR2 reads YFSETQ. The V gene lost 0 bases and the J gene lost 3 bases, with 10 bases spanning the gap. The CDR3 is 15 amino acids. The CDR3 DNA follows: TGCGCCAGCAGCTTGGGAAGCCCTAGCTACAATGAGCAGTTCTTC. Translating it yields CASSLGSPSYNEQFF.

V is TRBV4-1 and J is TRBJ2-1; D tentatively reads TRBD1 or TRBD2 (6 bases each). The CDR3 is made up of 16 amino acids. V lost 4 bases and J 6 bases, leaving 19 bases between the germline ends. Germline lookup yields CDR1 MGHRA and CDR2 YSYEKL. The CDR3 DNA follows: TGCGCCAGCAGCCTCCCTGCAAGGGGGAGGTTCAATGAGCAGTTCTTC. Encoded protein: CASSLPARGRFNEQFF.

This clonotype was picked up a small number of times. The J gene is TRBJ2-7, the V gene TRBV5-6; TRBD2 is a possible D gene (6 bases). The ends were cut back, 9 bases at V and 8 bases at J, with 18 bases in the middle. Germline-derived CDR1 and CDR2 are SGHDT and YYEEEE. There are 12 residues in the CDR3. Here the CDR3 DNA reads TGTGCCACCTTCGCCGCGGGAAACAAGCAGTACTTC. It translates to CATFAAGNKQYF.